A selection of T cell receptor beta chains follows, all from one sample in a study of T-cell memory formation after mild COVID-19. TCRdb re-derived calls from the 5' RACE reads in MiXCR, one entry per CDR3 protein. The sample holds 250,000 to 300,000 distinct CDR3 sequences, 15% to 20% seen once. Material: PBMCs or a T cell subset sorted from them (not recorded which). These receptors were taken from a man between 18 and 35 years old who had mild COVID-19 (a few samples of this study predate the infection). Cell type and time point are not known. Each CDR3 is given with its conserved first and last residue. D genes are given only for firm matches. Only part of the rows carry a size: once, few, many, or a class if the clone is expanded.

clone_size	v_call	d_call	j_call	cdr3_nt	cdr3_aa
many	TRBV4-1	-	TRBJ2-3	TGCGCCAGCAGCGGAGACGGGTTCAGAGAGGCAGATACGCAGTATTTT	CASSGDGFREADTQYF
-	TRBV5-1	-	TRBJ1-6	TGCGCCAGCAGCTTGGCACCGAATAATTCACCCCTCCACTTT	CASSLAPNNSPLHF
-	TRBV5-1	-	TRBJ1-6	TGCGCCAGCAGCTTCGGGACATGGAATTCACCCCTCCACTTT	CASSFGTWNSPLHF
few	TRBV2	-	TRBJ2-3	TGTGCCAGCAGTGCTCAGCGCACAGATACGCAGTATTTT	CASSAQRTDTQYF
few	TRBV6-5	TRBD2	TRBJ2-7	TGTGCCAGCAGTTCCCCGGCAGCGGGGATCTACGAGCAGTACTTC	CASSSPAAGIYEQYF
-	TRBV7-7	TRBD1	TRBJ2-2	TGTGCCAGCAGCCCACGGACAGGGGCCAACACCGGGGAGCTGTTTTTT	CASSPRTGANTGELFF
few	TRBV18	-	TRBJ2-1	TGTGCCAGCTCACGTGGACACAGGACCCGAGAGGAGTTCTTC	CASSRGHRTREEFF
-	TRBV5-1	-	TRBJ2-2	TGCGCCAGCAGCTTGTCGGATTCTGGCACCGGGGAGCTGTTTTTT	CASSLSDSGTGELFF
few	TRBV12-3/TRBV12-4	TRBD2	TRBJ2-3	TGTGCCAGCAAGAGGCGGGGGACGACAGATACGCAGTATTTT	CASKRRGTTDTQYF
few	TRBV7-2	-	TRBJ1-1	TGTGCCAGCAGCGGAAAGGGGGGTAACACTGAAGCTTTCTTT	CASSGKGGNTEAFF
-	TRBV10-3	TRBD2	TRBJ2-5	TGTGCCATCAGTGTCAAGCGGGGACTTCAAGAGACCCAGTACTTC	CAISVKRGLQETQYF
few	TRBV29-1	-	TRBJ2-3	TGCAGCGCTAATAAGGCCAACACAGATACGCAGTATTTT	CSANKANTDTQYF
many	TRBV20-1	-	TRBJ2-3	TGCAGTGCTAGAGACCCGGCGAGAGGCCCCGGCACAGATACGCAGTATTTT	CSARDPARGPGTDTQYF
many	TRBV4-1	-	TRBJ2-4	TGCGCCAGCAGCCAACCGCGGGTGGGGGCCAAAAACATTCAGTACTTC	CASSQPRVGAKNIQYF
many	TRBV5-6	-	TRBJ2-2	TGTGCCAGCAGCTTGGGTATGGTTTACACCGGGGAGCTGTTTTTT	CASSLGMVYTGELFF
few	TRBV12-3/TRBV12-4	-	TRBJ2-4	TGTGCCAGCAGAAATCCTGCACGGGGAGCCAAAAACATTCAGTACTTC	CASRNPARGAKNIQYF
-	TRBV12-3/TRBV12-4	TRBD1	TRBJ2-5	TGTGCCGCAAGCCACGGACAGGGAGAGACCCAGTACTTC	CAASHGQGETQYF
-	TRBV19	TRBD1	TRBJ1-1	TGTGCCAGTAGCGGGACAGGCGGGGGGGAGGACACTGAAGCTTTCTTT	CASSGTGGGEDTEAFF
many	TRBV11-2	-	TRBJ2-3	TGTGCCAGCAGCTCCTGGGGGGCGGCCAACACAGATACGCAGTATTTT	CASSSWGAANTDTQYF
many	TRBV6-4	-	TRBJ2-3	TGTGCCAGCAGTGTTGCTGTTGGCGGCGAAGATACGCAGTATTTT	CASSVAVGGEDTQYF
-	TRBV7-2	-	TRBJ2-1	TGTGCCAGCAGCTTTAAAGACCACAATGAGCAGTTCTTC	CASSFKDHNEQFF
-	TRBV28	TRBD1	TRBJ1-2	TGTGCCAGCAGTTGGGACAGGACGGGCTACACCTTC	CASSWDRTGYTF
-	TRBV28	-	TRBJ1-2	TGTGCCAGCACCTTGGCGGGTCCCTATGGCTACACCTTC	CASTLAGPYGYTF
-	TRBV5-1	TRBD2	TRBJ2-7	TGCGCCAGCAGCTTGGTAGCGGGGGACTACGAGCAGTACTTC	CASSLVAGDYEQYF
few	TRBV29-1	TRBD1	TRBJ1-1	TGCAGCGCTGAAGGGGACAGGGGAGGTGAAGCTTTCTTT	CSAEGDRGGEAFF
-	TRBV12-3/TRBV12-4	-	TRBJ2-1	TGTGCCAGCAGTAATTACAATGAGCAGTTCTTC	CASSNYNEQFF
-	TRBV9	-	TRBJ1-1	TGTGCCAGCAGCGTAGATGGGAATCCTAACACTGAAGCTTTCTTT	CASSVDGNPNTEAFF
-	TRBV6-1	TRBD1	TRBJ2-2	TGTGCCAGCAGTGATGAAAGGGGACAGGGGAGGTTGTTTTTT	CASSDERGQGRLFF
few	TRBV11-2	-	TRBJ1-4	TGTGCCAGCAGCTCGCCGGGCGCAGGGGATGAAAAACTGTTTTTT	CASSSPGAGDEKLFF
many	TRBV5-1	TRBD1	TRBJ2-5	TGCGCCAGCAGCCCGGGACAGTACCAAGAGACCCAGTACTTC	CASSPGQYQETQYF
few	TRBV6-5	-	TRBJ1-1	TGTGCCAGCAGTTACTGGTCGATCTTGAACACTGAAGCTTTCTTT	CASSYWSILNTEAFF
many	TRBV4-3	-	TRBJ1-6	TGCGCCAGCAGCCATGGACGGGCAAATTCACCCCTCCACTTT	CASSHGRANSPLHF
-	TRBV5-1	TRBD1	TRBJ2-3	TGCGCCAGCAGCTTGGGGGACAGGGGCTACACAGATACGCAGTATTTT	CASSLGDRGYTDTQYF
once	TRBV13	-	TRBJ2-7	TGTGCCACGTCTCGGCAGGGTGGCGAGCAGTACTTC	CATSRQGGEQYF
few	TRBV6-2/TRBV6-3	-	TRBJ2-3	TGTGCCAGCAGTTACGGACGGGCCACAGATACGCAGTATTTT	CASSYGRATDTQYF
few	TRBV12-3/TRBV12-4	TRBD1	TRBJ1-1	TGTGCCAGCAGTTTTCGTGGTGACAGGGGCGTCGAAGCTTTCTTT	CASSFRGDRGVEAFF